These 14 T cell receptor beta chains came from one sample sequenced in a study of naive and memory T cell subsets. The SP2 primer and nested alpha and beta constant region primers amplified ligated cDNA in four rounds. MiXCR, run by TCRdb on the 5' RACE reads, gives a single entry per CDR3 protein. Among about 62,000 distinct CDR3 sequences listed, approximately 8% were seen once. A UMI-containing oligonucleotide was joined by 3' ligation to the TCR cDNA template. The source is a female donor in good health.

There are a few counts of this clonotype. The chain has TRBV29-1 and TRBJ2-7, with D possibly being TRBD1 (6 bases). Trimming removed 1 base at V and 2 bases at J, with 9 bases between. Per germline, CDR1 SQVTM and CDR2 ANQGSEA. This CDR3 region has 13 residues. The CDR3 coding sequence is TGCAGCGTTGAAGGACAGGTCCCCTACGAGCAGTACTTC. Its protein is CSVEGQVPYEQYF.

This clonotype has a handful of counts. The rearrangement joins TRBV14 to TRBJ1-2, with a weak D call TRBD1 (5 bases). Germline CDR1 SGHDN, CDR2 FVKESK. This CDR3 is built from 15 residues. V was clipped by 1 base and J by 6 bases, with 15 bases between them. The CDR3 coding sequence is TGTGCCAGCAGCCAAGGGGACGGGGGAATACATGGCTACACCTTC. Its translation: CASSQGDGGIHGYTF.

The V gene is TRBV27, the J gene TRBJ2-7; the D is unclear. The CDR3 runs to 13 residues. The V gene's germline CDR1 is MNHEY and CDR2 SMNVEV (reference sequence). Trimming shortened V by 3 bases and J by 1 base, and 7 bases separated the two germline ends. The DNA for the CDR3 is TGTGCCAGCAGTTTGAAGTTGTCCTACGAGCAGTACTTC. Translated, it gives CASSLKLSYEQYF.

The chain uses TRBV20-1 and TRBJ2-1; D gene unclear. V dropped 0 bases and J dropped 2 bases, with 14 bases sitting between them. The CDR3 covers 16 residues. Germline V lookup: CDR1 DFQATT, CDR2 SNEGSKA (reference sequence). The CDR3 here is CSAREPPPRPYNEQFF. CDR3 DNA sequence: TGCAGTGCTAGAGAACCTCCTCCCCGACCCTACAATGAGCAGTTCTTC.

The chain's CDR3 is CAISELGGPSEAFF. The CDR3 coding sequence is TGTGCCATCAGTGAATTAGGGGGGCCATCTGAAGCTTTCTTT. The chain joins TRBV10-3 to TRBJ1-1, with a tentative D call TRBD1 (6 bases). Germline-derived CDR1 and CDR2 are ENHRY and SYGVKD. This CDR3 is built from 14 residues. V was clipped by 3 bases and J by 6 bases, with 14 bases between them.

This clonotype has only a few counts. The CDR3 is CASSFPGPEGAFF. In DNA form, the CDR3 reads TGTGCCAGCAGTTTTCCAGGTCCGGAGGGAGCTTTCTTT. The chain carries TRBV28 and TRBJ1-1; D ambiguous. CDR1 MDHEN and CDR2 SYDVKM come from the germline V gene. CDR3 length: 13 amino acids. V was clipped by 3 bases and J by 10 bases, with 15 bases between them.

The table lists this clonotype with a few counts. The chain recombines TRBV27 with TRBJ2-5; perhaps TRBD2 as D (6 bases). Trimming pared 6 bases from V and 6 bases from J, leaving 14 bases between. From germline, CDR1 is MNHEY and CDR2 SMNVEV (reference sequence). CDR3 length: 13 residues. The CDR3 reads CASSLAGSKTQYF. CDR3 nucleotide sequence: TGTGCCAGCAGCTTGGCGGGGTCAAAGACCCAGTACTTC.

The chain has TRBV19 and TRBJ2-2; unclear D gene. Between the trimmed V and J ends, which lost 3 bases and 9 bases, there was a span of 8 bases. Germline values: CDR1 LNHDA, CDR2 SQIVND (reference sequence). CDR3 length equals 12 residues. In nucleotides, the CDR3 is TGTGCCAGTAGTATCAGTCGATGGGAGCTGTTTTTT. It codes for CASSISRWELFF.

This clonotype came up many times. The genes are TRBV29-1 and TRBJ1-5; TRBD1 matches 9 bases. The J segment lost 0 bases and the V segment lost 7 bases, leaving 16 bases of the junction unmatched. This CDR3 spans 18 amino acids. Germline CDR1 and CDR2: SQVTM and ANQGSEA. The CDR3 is CSAPRKDRGLNSNQPQHF. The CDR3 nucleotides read TGCAGCGCCCCAAGGAAGGACAGGGGATTAAATAGCAATCAGCCCCAGCATTTT.

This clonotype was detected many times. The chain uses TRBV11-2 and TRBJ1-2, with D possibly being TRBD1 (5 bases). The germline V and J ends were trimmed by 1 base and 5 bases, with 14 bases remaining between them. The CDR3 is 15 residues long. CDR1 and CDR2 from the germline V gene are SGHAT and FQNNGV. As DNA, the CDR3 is TGTGCCAGCAGCTTAGCTGGTAGGGGAGGTTATGGCTACACCTTC. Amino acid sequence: CASSLAGRGGYGYTF.

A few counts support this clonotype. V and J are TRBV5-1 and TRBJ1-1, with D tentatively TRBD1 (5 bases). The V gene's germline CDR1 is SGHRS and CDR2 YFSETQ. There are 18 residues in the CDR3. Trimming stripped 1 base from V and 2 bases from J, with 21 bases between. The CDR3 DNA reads TGCGCCAGCAGCTTGTTAAGCAGGGCTTCAGCCACAAACACTGAAGCTTTCTTT. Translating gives CASSLLSRASATNTEAFF. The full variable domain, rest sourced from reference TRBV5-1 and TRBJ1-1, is KAGVTQTPRYLIKTRGQQVTLSCSPISGHRSVSWYQQTPGQGLQFLFEYFSETQRNKGNFPGRFSGRQFSNSRSEMNVSTLELGDSALYLCASSLLSRASATNTEAFFGQGTRLTVV.

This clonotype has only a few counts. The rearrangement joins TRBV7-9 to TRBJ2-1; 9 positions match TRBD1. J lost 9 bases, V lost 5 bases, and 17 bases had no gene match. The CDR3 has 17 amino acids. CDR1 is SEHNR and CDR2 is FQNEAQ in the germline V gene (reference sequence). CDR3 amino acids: CASSRAGGLQGAGEQFF. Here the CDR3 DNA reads TGTGCCAGCAGCCGCGCCGGAGGGCTACAGGGGGCGGGTGAGCAGTTCTTC.

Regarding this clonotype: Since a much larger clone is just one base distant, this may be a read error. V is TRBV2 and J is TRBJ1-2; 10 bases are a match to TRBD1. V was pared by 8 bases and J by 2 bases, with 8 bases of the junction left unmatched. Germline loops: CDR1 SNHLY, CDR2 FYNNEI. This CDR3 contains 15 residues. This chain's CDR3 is CASGVTGGGNYGYTF. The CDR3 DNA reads TGTGCCAGCGGTGTGACAGGGGGCGGAAACTATGGCTACACCTTC.

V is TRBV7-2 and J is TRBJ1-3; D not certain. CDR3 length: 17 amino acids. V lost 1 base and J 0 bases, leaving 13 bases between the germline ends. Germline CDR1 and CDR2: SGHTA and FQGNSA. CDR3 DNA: TGTGCCAGCAGCTTAGTAAGCTTTCTAGGCTCTGGAAACACCATATATTTT. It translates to CASSLVSFLGSGNTIYF.